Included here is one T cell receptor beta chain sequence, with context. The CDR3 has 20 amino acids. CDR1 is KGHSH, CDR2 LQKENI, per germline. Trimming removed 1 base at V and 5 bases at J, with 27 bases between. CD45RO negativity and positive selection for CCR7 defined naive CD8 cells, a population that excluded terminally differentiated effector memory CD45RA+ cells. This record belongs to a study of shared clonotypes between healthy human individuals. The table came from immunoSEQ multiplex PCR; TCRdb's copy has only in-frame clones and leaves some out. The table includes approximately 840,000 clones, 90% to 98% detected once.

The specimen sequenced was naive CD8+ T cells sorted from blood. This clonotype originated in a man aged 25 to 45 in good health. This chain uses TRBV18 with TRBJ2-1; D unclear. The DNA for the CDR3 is TGTGCCAGCTCACCACGGGGAATCTTAGTAGAAGGGAAGGATAACAATGAGCAGTTCTTC. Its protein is CASSPRGILVEGKDNNEQFF.